This T cell receptor beta chain was retrieved from a study of graft-versus-host responses after intestinal transplantation. Details on this clone: Its antigen is not identified.

Germline V gene data show CDR1 as PRHDT and CDR2 as FYEKMQ (reference sequence). Trimming took 4 bases from V and 0 from J; bases not matched to a gene: 9. The CDR3 length is 16 residues. Assay used: immunoSEQ multiplex PCR; TCRdb lists only in-frame clones, some missing. The sample has 70,000 to 80,000 clones; around 91% are singletons. Study findings and constraints: GvH clonotypes were identified within recipient marrow, with a subset emerging first in ileum or blood.

The source is a human donor who received an intestinal transplant. Sequencing was performed on unstimulated CD8+ T cells sorted from spleen or lymph node cells, taken before intestinal transplant. V usage is TRBV13 and J usage is TRBJ2-7; 7 positions match TRBD2. CDR3 loop: CASSSGERGSSYEQYF. CDR3 nucleotide sequence: TGTGCCAGCAGCTCTGGGGAGCGGGGCTCCTCCTACGAGCAGTACTTC. The entire variable domain, with the rest obtained from reference TRBV13 and TRBJ2-7, is as follows: AAGVIQSPRHLIKEKRETATLKCYPIPRHDTVYWYQQGPGQDPQFLISFYEKMQSDKGSIPDRFSAQQFSDYHSELNMSSLELGDSALYFCASSSGERGSSYEQYFGPGTRLTVT.